This T cell receptor beta chain stems from a study of T cells in Graves' hyperthyroidism and ophthalmopathy. Study findings and constraints: The model identified upcoming ophthalmopathy a median approximately seven months ahead of onset.

There are many counts of this clonotype. What it recognizes is unknown. Disease duration was under 3 months in the ophthalmopathy patients, who also had a Clinical Activity Score of at least 3 and a NOSPECS grade of at least 4. For the diagnoses, clinical symptoms, serum thyroxine and TRAb, thyroid ultrasound and orbital computed tomography were used. Using 10 ml of fresh peripheral blood, PBMCs were prepared. Amplification targeted TCR beta CDR3 regions from RNA transcripts. A first-round RT-PCR of the TCR CDR3 used the HTBI primer set. TCRdb analysed the multiplex PCR reads with MiXCR anew, one entry per CDR3 protein. The sample yields nearly 600,000 distinct CDR3 sequences, approximately 15% seen once. Trimming removed 5 bases from V and 8 bases from J, with 19 bases in between. The germline V gene encodes CDR1 SGHKS and CDR2 YYEKEE (reference sequence). This CDR3 region has 14 residues.

The clonotype originates from a young woman with Graves' ophthalmopathy. This chain connects TRBV5-5 to TRBJ1-2; a possible D gene is TRBD1 (6 bases). The source material was blood. For the CDR3, the DNA is TGTGCCAGCAGATCACCCTCGGGGGCACGAGGCTACACCTTC. It is translated as CASRSPSGARGYTF. The variable domain in full, with the rest retrieved from reference TRBV5-5 and TRBJ1-2, is DAGVTQSPTHLIKTRGQQVTLRCSPISGHKSVSWYQQVLGQGPQFIFQYYEKEERGRGNFPDRFSARQFPNYSSELNVNALLLGDSALYLCASRSPSGARGYTFGSGTRLTVV.